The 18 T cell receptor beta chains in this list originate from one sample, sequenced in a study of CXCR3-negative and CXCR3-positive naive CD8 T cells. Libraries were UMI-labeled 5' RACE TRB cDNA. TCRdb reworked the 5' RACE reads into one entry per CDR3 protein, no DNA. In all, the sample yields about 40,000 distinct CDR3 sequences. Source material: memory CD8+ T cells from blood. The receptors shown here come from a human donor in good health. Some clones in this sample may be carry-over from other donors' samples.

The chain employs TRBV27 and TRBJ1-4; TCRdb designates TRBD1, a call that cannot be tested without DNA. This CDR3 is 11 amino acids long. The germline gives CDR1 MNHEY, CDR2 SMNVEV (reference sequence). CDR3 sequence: CASSLGQELFF.

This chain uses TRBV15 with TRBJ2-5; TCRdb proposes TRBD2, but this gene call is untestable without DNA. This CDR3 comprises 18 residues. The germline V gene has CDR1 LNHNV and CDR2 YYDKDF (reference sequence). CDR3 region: CATSRLHQTRGGQETQYF.

The chain's CDR3 is CSVAPWGPPYGYTF. The chain uses TRBV29-1 and TRBJ1-2; TCRdb lists TRBD1, though no DNA is available to test this call. The germline gives CDR1 SQVTM, CDR2 ANQGSEA. The CDR3 length is 14 residues.

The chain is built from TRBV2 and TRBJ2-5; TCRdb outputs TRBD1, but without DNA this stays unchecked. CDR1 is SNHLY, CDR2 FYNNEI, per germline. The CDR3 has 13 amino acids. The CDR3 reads CASSQSGGETQYF.

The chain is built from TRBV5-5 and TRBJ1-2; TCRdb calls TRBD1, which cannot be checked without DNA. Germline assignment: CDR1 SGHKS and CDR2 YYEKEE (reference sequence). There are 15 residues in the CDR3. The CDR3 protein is CASSLAVAGDYGYTF.

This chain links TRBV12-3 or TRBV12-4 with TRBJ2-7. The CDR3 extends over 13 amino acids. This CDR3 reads CASSLDLIREQYF.

The CDR3 here is CASSLISGGINNEQFF. The V call is TRBV7-2, the J call TRBJ2-1; TCRdb names TRBD2, which stays unverified in the absence of DNA. The V gene's germline CDR1 is SGHTA and CDR2 FQGNSA. CDR3 size: 16 residues. Full variable domain (outside the CDR3, taken from reference TRBV7-2 and TRBJ2-1): GAGVSQSPSNKVTEKGKDVELRCDPISGHTALYWYRQSLGQGLEFLIYFQGNSAPDKSGLPSDRFSAERTGGSVSTLTIQRTQQEDSAVYLCASSLISGGINNEQFFGPGTRLTVL.

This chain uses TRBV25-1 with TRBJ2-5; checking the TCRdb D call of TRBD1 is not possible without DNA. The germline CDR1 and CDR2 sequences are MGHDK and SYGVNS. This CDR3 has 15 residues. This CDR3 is CASSVGTGTQETQYF.

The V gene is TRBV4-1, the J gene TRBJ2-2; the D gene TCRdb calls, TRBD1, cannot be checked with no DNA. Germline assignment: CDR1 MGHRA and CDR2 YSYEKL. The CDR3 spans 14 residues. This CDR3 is CASSQRPGPGELFF.

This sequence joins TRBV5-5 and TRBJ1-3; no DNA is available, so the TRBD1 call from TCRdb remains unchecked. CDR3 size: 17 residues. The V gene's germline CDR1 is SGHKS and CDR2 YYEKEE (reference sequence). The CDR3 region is CASSLRETGDPGNTIYF.

The CDR3: CASRTGGAHNEQFF. The rearrangement joins TRBV12-3 or TRBV12-4 to TRBJ2-1; TCRdb gives TRBD1 as the D gene, but with no DNA this cannot be confirmed. The CDR3 length is 14 residues.

The CDR3 protein is CASSDSTDTGELFF. The chain joins TRBV6-4 to TRBJ2-2. The CDR3 contains 14 residues. Germline loops: CDR1 MRHNA, CDR2 SNTAGT.

The CDR3 region is CASSLGERGLSDTQYF. V usage is TRBV7-8 and J usage is TRBJ2-3; the TRBD2 assignment by TCRdb is unverifiable without DNA. There are 16 residues in the CDR3. The germline V gene has CDR1 SGHVS and CDR2 FQNEAQ.

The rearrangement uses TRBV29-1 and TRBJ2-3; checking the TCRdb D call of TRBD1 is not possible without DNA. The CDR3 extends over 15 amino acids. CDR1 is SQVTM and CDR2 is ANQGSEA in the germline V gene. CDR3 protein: CSVEGGQGGTDTQYF.

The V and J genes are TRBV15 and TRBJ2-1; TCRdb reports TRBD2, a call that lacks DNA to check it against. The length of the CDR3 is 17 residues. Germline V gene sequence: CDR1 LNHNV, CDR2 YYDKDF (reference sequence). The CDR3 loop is CATSMGSGGAHLDEQFF.

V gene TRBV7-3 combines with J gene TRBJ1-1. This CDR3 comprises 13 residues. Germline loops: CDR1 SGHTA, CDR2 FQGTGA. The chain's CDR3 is CASSPMVGTEAFF.

The CDR3 protein is CSVVTVMGEQYF. The rearrangement uses TRBV29-1 and TRBJ2-7; TCRdb selects TRBD1, and the lack of DNA leaves this call unchecked. The CDR3 is 12 residues long. CDR1 SQVTM and CDR2 ANQGSEA come from the germline V gene.

CDR3 in amino acids: CATSESTGVTEAFF. The V call is TRBV24-1, the J call TRBJ1-1; the D gene TCRdb calls, TRBD1, cannot be checked with no DNA. Germline V gene lookup returns CDR1 KGHDR and CDR2 SFDVKD. The CDR3 is made up of 14 amino acids.